This T cell receptor (beta chain) was obtained from a study of vaccination effects on CD4 cells after COVID-19. Looked up from germline, CDR1 is MNHEY and CDR2 is SVGEGT. The V segment lost 6 bases and the J segment 4 bases; nucleotides outside the gene matches: 13. This CDR3 has 18 amino acids. The table came from immunoSEQ multiplex PCR; TCRdb's copy has only in-frame clones and leaves some out. The sample holds about 61,000 clones; about four fifths are singletons and the top ten take roughly 2.4%. With respect to this clone: Its specificity is unknown.

ViraFEST used viral peptide pools to expand antigen-specific CD4+ T cells before sequencing. With 9 to 11 days of culture completed, CD4+ T cells were isolated. The chain couples TRBV6-2 or TRBV6-3 to TRBJ2-1; 12 bases line up with TRBD2. This TCR was sampled from a human donor who received a COVID-19 vaccine. This specimen consisted of CD4+ T cells from PBMCs cultured with HCoV-229E spike peptides, obtained before COVID-19 vaccination. Written as DNA, the CDR3 is TGTGCCAGCAGCCCCCTTGAGGGACTAGCGGGCATTTACAATGAGCAGTTCTTC. This codes for CASSPLEGLAGIYNEQFF.